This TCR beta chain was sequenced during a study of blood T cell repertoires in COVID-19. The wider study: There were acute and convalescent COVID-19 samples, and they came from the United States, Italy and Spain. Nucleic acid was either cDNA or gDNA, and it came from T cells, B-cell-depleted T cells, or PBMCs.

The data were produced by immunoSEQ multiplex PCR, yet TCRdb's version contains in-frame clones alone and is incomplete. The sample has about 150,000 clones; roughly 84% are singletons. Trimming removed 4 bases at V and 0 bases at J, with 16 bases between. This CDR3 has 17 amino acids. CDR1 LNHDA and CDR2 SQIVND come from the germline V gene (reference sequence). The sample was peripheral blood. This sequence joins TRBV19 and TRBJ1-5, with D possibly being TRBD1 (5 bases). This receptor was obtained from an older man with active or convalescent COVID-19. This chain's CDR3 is CASSNPTGEYSNQPQHF. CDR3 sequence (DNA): TGTGCCAGTAGTAACCCCACAGGAGAGTATAGCAATCAGCCCCAGCATTTT.